The rows below give T cell receptor beta chains drawn from one sample of a study of molecular identifiers for immune sequencing clone quantification. Each CDR3 protein gets one entry after TCRdb re-called the PCR reads with MiXCR. The sample consists of roughly 320,000 distinct CDR3 sequences, roughly 23% of them appearing once. The sequenced sample consisted of naive CD8+ T cells from blood, with Jurkat cell RNA spiked in. These TCRs come from a human donor in good health. Some libraries in this study had Jurkat cell RNA spiked in. The CDR3 runs from the conserved cysteine through the conserved F or W. Fields, in order: D gene, J gene, V gene, clone size, CDR3 protein, CDR3 DNA. A D gene is named only where the DNA matches it firmly. The size field is filled for only some rows; it gives once, few, many or a size class.

TRBD1	TRBJ1-5	TRBV19	-	CASSSYPTGLNQPQHF	TGTGCCAGTAGTTCTTACCCGACAGGGCTCAATCAGCCCCAGCATTTT
-	TRBJ1-3	TRBV4-1	many	CASSPQNGNTIYF	TGCGCCAGCAGCCCTCAGAATGGAAACACCATATATTTT
-	TRBJ1-1	TRBV7-9	once	CASSLEVEAEAFF	TGTGCCAGCAGCTTAGAAGTTGAGGCTGAAGCTTTCTTT
-	TRBJ2-7	TRBV14	-	CASSQVPGFYEQYF	TGTGCCAGCAGCCAAGTTCCGGGGTTCTACGAGCAGTACTTC
-	TRBJ2-4	TRBV29-1	-	CSVGGTENIQYF	TGCAGCGTTGGGGGGACGGAAAACATTCAGTACTTC
-	TRBJ2-6	TRBV5-1	many	CASSPDGVTGANVLTF	TGCGCCAGCAGCCCCGACGGGGTCACTGGGGCCAACGTCCTGACTTTC
-	TRBJ1-6	TRBV4-3	-	CAGSQDRFGNSPLHF	TGCGCCGGCAGCCAAGATAGGTTCGGCAATTCACCCCTCCACTTT
-	TRBJ1-1	TRBV4-3	many	CASSQIPNTEAFF	TGCGCCAGCAGCCAAATTCCCAACACTGAAGCTTTCTTT
TRBD1	TRBJ1-2	TRBV4-1	many	CASSQGRGLGNYGYTF	TGCGCCAGCAGCCAAGGCAGGGGGCTGGGTAACTATGGCTACACCTTC
-	TRBJ2-5	TRBV30	-	CAWSGAGRAQYF	TGTGCCTGGAGTGGGGCAGGGCGGGCCCAGTACTTC
TRBD2	TRBJ2-3	TRBV29-1	many	CSVAGTSADTQYF	TGCAGCGTTGCCGGGACTAGCGCAGATACGCAGTATTTT
TRBD2	TRBJ2-7	TRBV5-5	many	CASSLAREGPYEQYF	TGTGCCAGCAGCTTGGCTCGGGAGGGACCCTACGAGCAGTACTTC
-	TRBJ1-1	TRBV12-3/TRBV12-4	-	CASGTPRGSMNTEAFF	TGTGCCAGCGGTACCCCTCGGGGAAGCATGAACACTGAAGCTTTCTTT
-	TRBJ1-1	TRBV10-3	-	CAISESTAGRDTEAFF	TGTGCCATCAGTGAGTCGACTGCAGGGAGAGACACTGAAGCTTTCTTT
TRBD2	TRBJ2-5	TRBV10-3	few	CAISESLWTSEQETQYF	TGTGCCATCAGTGAGTCACTATGGACTAGCGAGCAAGAGACCCAGTACTTC
-	TRBJ2-5	TRBV6-2/TRBV6-3	many	CASSYGPSDQETQYF	TGTGCCAGCAGTTACGGTCCCAGTGACCAAGAGACCCAGTACTTC
TRBD1	TRBJ1-2	TRBV11-2	-	CASSSPPERGQGGYGYTF	TGTGCCAGCAGCTCCCCACCAGAGAGAGGACAGGGGGGCTATGGCTACACCTTC
-	TRBJ2-7	TRBV20-1	many	CSARDQDRVWEQYF	TGCAGTGCTAGAGATCAAGACCGAGTTTGGGAGCAGTACTTC
-	TRBJ2-3	TRBV19	many	CASSIIGNTDTQYF	TGTGCCAGTAGTATAATAGGAAACACAGATACGCAGTATTTT
-	TRBJ1-5	TRBV27	-	CASSPNRAANQPQHF	TGTGCCAGCAGTCCGAACAGGGCGGCAAATCAGCCCCAGCATTTT
-	TRBJ2-1	TRBV6-2/TRBV6-3	few	CASSPASVLFYNEQFF	TGTGCCAGCAGTCCCGCTAGCGTCTTATTCTACAATGAGCAGTTCTTC
-	TRBJ2-1	TRBV4-1	once	CASSRLTIAREQFF	TGCGCCAGCAGCCGCCTAACTATAGCCCGTGAGCAGTTCTTC
-	TRBJ1-1	TRBV30	many	CAWGPMNTEAFF	TGTGCCTGGGGCCCGATGAACACTGAAGCTTTCTTT
-	TRBJ1-5	TRBV4-1	many	CASSQDMRQPQHF	TGCGCCAGCAGCCAAGATATGAGGCAGCCCCAGCATTTT
-	TRBJ2-3	TRBV6-6	-	CASSYLTMVGSTDTQYF	TGTGCCAGCAGTTACCTGACGATGGTGGGGAGCACAGATACGCAGTATTTT
-	TRBJ1-1	TRBV12-3/TRBV12-4	few	CASSLIMNTEAFF	TGTGCCAGCAGTTTAATTATGAACACTGAAGCTTTCTTT
TRBD2	TRBJ2-5	TRBV7-9	-	CASSLASGGLETQHF	TGTGCCAGCAGCCTCGCTAGCGGGGGGTTGGAGACCCAGCACTTC
-	TRBJ1-1	TRBV5-8	many	CASSFHRSGTEAFF	TGTGCCAGCAGCTTCCACCGATCGGGCACTGAAGCTTTCTTT
TRBD2	TRBJ2-1	TRBV27	-	CASSSIAGASYNEQFF	TGTGCCAGCAGCAGCATAGCGGGGGCCTCCTACAATGAGCAGTTCTTC
-	TRBJ2-1	TRBV20-1	-	CSARLVSEQFF	TGCAGTGCTAGACTAGTAAGTGAGCAGTTCTTC
-	TRBJ1-6	TRBV3-1	-	CASSQMRVTYNSPLHF	TGTGCCAGCAGCCAAATGCGGGTTACCTATAATTCACCCCTCCACTTT
TRBD2	TRBJ2-7	TRBV19	many	CASSPGTNYEQYF	TGTGCCAGTAGCCCCGGGACTAACTACGAGCAGTACTTC
-	TRBJ2-3	TRBV18	many	CASSPGDPGTDTQYF	TGTGCCAGCTCACCAGGGGATCCCGGCACAGATACGCAGTATTTT
TRBD2	TRBJ2-1	TRBV2	many	CASSDPSGRAIDEDEQFF	TGTGCCAGCAGTGATCCTAGCGGGAGGGCCATAGATGAGGATGAGCAGTTCTTC
TRBD2	TRBJ2-3	TRBV4-1	-	CASSHGGTRVTDTQYF	TGCGCCAGCAGCCATGGGGGGACTAGGGTTACAGATACGCAGTATTTT
-	TRBJ2-5	TRBV27	many	CASGSQETQYF	TGTGCCAGCGGCAGCCAAGAGACCCAGTACTTC
-	TRBJ2-2	TRBV29-1	many	CSVEKEHTGELFF	TGCAGCGTTGAAAAGGAACACACCGGGGAGCTGTTTTTT
-	TRBJ2-1	TRBV5-5	-	CASSLLARTEYDNQQFF	TGTGCCAGCAGCTTACTCGCCAGGACAGAGTACGACAATCAGCAGTTCTTC
-	TRBJ2-7	TRBV9	few	CASSVGQGASYEQHF	-
-	TRBJ1-1	TRBV15	many	CATSSNFWEVEAFF	TGTGCCACCAGCAGTAACTTTTGGGAGGTTGAAGCTTTCTTT
-	TRBJ1-2	TRBV28	many	CASSLSYGYTF	TGTGCCAGCAGTTTAAGTTATGGCTACACCTTC
-	TRBJ2-7	TRBV6-5	many	CASSPVGGYEQYF	TGTGCCAGCAGCCCGGTGGGTGGATACGAGCAGTACTTC
TRBD1	TRBJ2-1	TRBV5-3	-	CASSGTGIYNEQFF	TGTGCCAGCAGCGGGACAGGGATCTACAATGAGCAGTTCTTC
-	TRBJ1-4	TRBV5-1	many	CASRSTAWGEEKLFF	TGCGCCAGCAGGTCCACAGCCTGGGGAGAAGAAAAACTGTTTTTT
-	TRBJ1-5	TRBV6-2/TRBV6-3	-	CASSYSGPSRQPQHF	TGTGCCAGCAGTTACTCGGGCCCCTCGCGGCAGCCCCAGCATTTT
TRBD2	TRBJ2-3	TRBV5-4	few	CASSLVSGRARSGTDTQYF	TGTGCCAGCAGCTTGGTTAGCGGGAGGGCCCGATCGGGCACAGATACGCAGTATTTT
TRBD2	TRBJ2-1	TRBV7-2	many	CASSLALAGSSEQFF	TGTGCCAGCAGCTTAGCGTTAGCGGGAAGCAGTGAGCAGTTCTTC
TRBD2	TRBJ2-3	TRBV27	-	CASSPLAGEGYTDTQYF	TGTGCCAGCAGTCCACTAGCGGGAGAGGGGTACACAGATACGCAGTATTTT